This TCR beta chain was recorded in a study of neurological immune-mediated disorders. Per the germline V gene, CDR1 is DFQATT and CDR2 is SNEGSKA (reference sequence). V lost 0 bases, J lost 6 bases, and 7 bases stayed unmatched. There are 15 residues in the CDR3. TCRdb re-called the 5' RACE reads with MiXCR, one entry per CDR3 protein. Among about 59,000 distinct CDR3 sequences listed, about 12% were seen once. This clonotype was counted at least ten times. The rearrangement uses TRBV20-1 and TRBJ2-1; 8 bases align to TRBD2. The sequenced sample consisted of PBMCs. The origin of this receptor is a woman in her sixties with HTLV-1-associated myelopathy (HAM/TSP). CDR3 DNA sequence: TGCAGTGCTAGAGATCTTTACGGGAGGGCCAATGAGCAGTTCTTC. Protein sequence: CSARDLYGRANEQFF.